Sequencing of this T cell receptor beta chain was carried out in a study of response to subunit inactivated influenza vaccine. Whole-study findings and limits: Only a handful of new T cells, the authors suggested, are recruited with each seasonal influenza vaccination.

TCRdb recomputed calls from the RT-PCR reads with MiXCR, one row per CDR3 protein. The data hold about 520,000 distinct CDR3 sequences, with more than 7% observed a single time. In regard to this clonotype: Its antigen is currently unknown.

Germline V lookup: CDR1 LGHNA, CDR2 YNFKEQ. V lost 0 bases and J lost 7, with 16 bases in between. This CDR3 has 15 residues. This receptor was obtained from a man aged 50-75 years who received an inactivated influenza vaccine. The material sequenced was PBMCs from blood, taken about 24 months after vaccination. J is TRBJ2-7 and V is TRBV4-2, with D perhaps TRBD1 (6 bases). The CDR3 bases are TGTGCCAGCAGCCAAGAATGGGACACTGCTCGGGAGCAGTACTTC. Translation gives CASSQEWDTAREQYF.